The entry below gives a single TCR beta chain sequence along with its context. These data belong to a study of blood T cell repertoires in COVID-19. Study as a whole: The United States, Italy and Spain provided the acute and convalescent COVID-19 samples.

In the source study's methods: Reference gene primer amplification gave estimated nucleated cell counts. Sequencing was performed with immunoSEQ multiplex PCR; in TCRdb, only in-frame clones are kept and a portion is missing. The V and J calls and the clone size are those of that table, but D and trimming were determined from the DNA. Of 200,000 to 300,000 clones in the sample, approximately 90% were seen once. With V trimmed by 5 bases and J by 5 bases, 8 bases remained unmatched. The germline V gene encodes CDR1 SEHNR and CDR2 FQNEAQ (reference sequence). The CDR3 spans 17 residues. The sample was peripheral blood. J is TRBJ2-2 and V is TRBV7-9, with TRBD2 matching 13 bases. The TCR was taken from a man in his 60s who had recovered from COVID-19. The CDR3 DNA reads TGTGCCAGCAGCCGTGGACTAGCGGGGGCTAAAACCGGGGAGCTGTTTTTT. It specifies CASSRGLAGAKTGELFF.